These 22 T cell receptor beta chains were all obtained from the same sample, sequenced in a study of CD8 T cells in ankylosing spondylitis. TCRdb recomputed calls from the 5' RACE reads with MiXCR, one row per CDR3 protein. The sample records 30,000 to 45,000 distinct CDR3 sequences, approximately 3% being singletons. The sequencing sample was made of blood, either unsorted or a sorted T cell fraction (not recorded which). These receptors came from a male donor with ankylosing spondylitis or in good health (not recorded which).

This clonotype showed up many times. The J gene is TRBJ1-2, the V gene TRBV9, with D possibly TRBD1 on 6 matching bases. The CDR3 consists of 15 residues. The germline CDR1 and CDR2 sequences are SGDLS and YYNGEE. V dropped 0 bases and J dropped 6 bases, with 15 bases sitting between them. The CDR3 DNA follows: TGTGCCAGCAGCGTAGAGGTTACAGGGACCCATGGCTACACCTTC. It yields the protein CASSVEVTGTHGYTF.

This clonotype has a handful of counts. This chain links TRBV9 with TRBJ2-2; possibly TRBD2 for D (5 bases). Trimming cost V 4 bases and J 6 bases, with 19 bases left between them. This CDR3 contains 16 residues. CDR1 and CDR2 (germline): SGDLS, YYNGEE. The chain's CDR3 is CASSRGSGSQAGELFF. The DNA of the CDR3 is TGTGCCAGCAGCCGGGGTTCGGGGTCTCAGGCCGGGGAGCTGTTTTTT.

The sample holds many counts of this clonotype. This sequence joins TRBV9 and TRBJ1-4; D gene unclear. Germline lookup yields CDR1 SGDLS and CDR2 YYNGEE. This CDR3 comprises 16 residues. The V and J ends lost 0 bases and 0 bases respectively, with 9 bases between them. CDR3 sequence reads: CASSVGLGATNEKLFF. DNA for the CDR3: TGTGCCAGCAGCGTAGGCTTGGGCGCAACTAATGAAAAACTGTTTTTT.

At least ten counts were recorded for this clonotype. The chain is built from TRBV9 and TRBJ1-3; no reliable D call. The CDR3 length is 16 residues. Trimming stripped 4 bases from V and 0 bases from J, with 14 bases between. Germline lookup yields CDR1 SGDLS and CDR2 YYNGEE. The CDR3: CASSPETTVSGNTIYF. The DNA of the CDR3 is TGTGCCAGCAGCCCAGAGACGACGGTCTCTGGAAACACCATATATTTT.

This clonotype was seen ten or more times. The rearrangement joins TRBV9 to TRBJ2-5, with a possible D match to TRBD2 (5 bases). The CDR3 runs to 15 residues. Per the germline V gene, CDR1 is SGDLS and CDR2 is YYNGEE. The V and J ends lost 4 bases and 5 bases respectively, with 18 bases between them. In DNA, the CDR3 is TGTGCCAGCAGCCCCGGAGGCGGGCAGTGGGAGACCCAGTACTTC. The encoded protein is CASSPGGGQWETQYF.

This clonotype was seen ten or more times. One end of the junction varies from germline; a read error may be responsible. The chain recombines TRBV9 with TRBJ2-5, with 11 bases lining up with TRBD2. This CDR3 region has 16 residues. Per the germline V gene, CDR1 is SGDLS and CDR2 is YYNGEE. CDR3 nucleotides: TGTGCCAGCAGCGTAGGGGTTAGCGGGGGGGAAGACACCCAGTACTTC. Encoded protein: CASSVGVSGGEDTQYF.

This clonotype was detected many times. The CDR3 nucleotides are TGTGCCAGCAGCGTAGCGACTAGCGAAGAGACCCAGTACTTC. It encodes CASSVATSEETQYF. The gene calls are TRBV9 and TRBJ2-5; 8 positions agree with TRBD2. J lost 3 bases, V lost 0 bases, and 1 base had no gene match. The CDR3 is made up of 14 amino acids. Germline V gives CDR1 SGDLS, CDR2 YYNGEE.

This clonotype was recorded many times. This rearrangement joins TRBV9 to TRBJ2-2; D gene ambiguous. The V gene's germline CDR1 is SGDLS and CDR2 YYNGEE. The CDR3 runs 16 residues. Between the trimmed V and J ends, which lost 4 bases and 8 bases, there was a span of 21 bases. CDR3: CASSRSFSLAIGELFF. The CDR3 nucleotides are TGTGCCAGCAGCCGGTCCTTCTCCTTGGCGATAGGGGAGCTGTTTTTT. The full variable domain, with the rest looked up from reference TRBV9 and TRBJ2-2, is DSGVTQTPKHLITATGQRVTLRCSPRSGDLSVYWYQQSLDQGLQFLIQYYNGEERAKGNILERFSAQQFPDLHSELNLSSLELGDSALYFCASSRSFSLAIGELFFGEGSRLTVL.

This clonotype was observed at least ten times. V gene TRBV9 combines with J gene TRBJ1-5; D is unresolved. CDR3 size: 15 residues. The germline CDR1 and CDR2 sequences are SGDLS and YYNGEE. V lost 0 bases to trimming and J lost 0 bases, with 7 bases between them. The CDR3, as DNA: TGTGCCAGCAGCGTAGGGGTCAGTAGCAATCAGCCCCAGCATTTT. Translating gives CASSVGVSSNQPQHF.

This clonotype showed up many times. The chain joins TRBV9 to TRBJ2-6, with D unclear. From germline, CDR1 is SGDLS and CDR2 YYNGEE. The CDR3 loop spans 16 amino acids. Trimming took off 0 bases at V and 0 bases at J, with 7 bases between the two ends. CDR3 sequence reads: CASSVARLSGANVLTF. CDR3 nucleotide sequence: TGTGCCAGCAGCGTAGCTCGACTCTCTGGGGCCAACGTCCTGACTTTC.

This clonotype was observed at least ten times. The CDR3 DNA sequence: TGTGCCAGCAGCGCTCGGCCGTTTGGCTACACCTTC. Translated, it gives CASSARPFGYTF. The chain carries TRBV9 and TRBJ1-2; no firm D call. The CDR3 consists of 12 residues. V lost 3 bases and J lost 7, with 10 bases in between. Germline CDR1 and CDR2: SGDLS and YYNGEE.

The sample holds many counts of this clonotype. This chain connects TRBV9 to TRBJ2-5; tentative D call: TRBD2 (6 bases). Germline lookup yields CDR1 SGDLS and CDR2 YYNGEE. The CDR3 contains 14 residues. V was pared by 4 bases and J by 4 bases, with 14 bases between. The CDR3 DNA reads as TGTGCCAGCAGCCGGTCAGGGAGGCGAGAGACCCAGTACTTC. Amino acids: CASSRSGRRETQYF.

This clonotype showed up many times. Sequence at one end of the junction differs from germline and may be a read error. This chain links TRBV9 with TRBJ1-4; a possible D gene is TRBD1 (5 bases). This CDR3 region has 15 residues. Germline lookup yields CDR1 SGDLS and CDR2 YYNGEE. CDR3 region: CASSPGHGTNVKLFF. The CDR3 DNA sequence: TGTGCCAGCAGCCCGGGGCACGGGACTAATGTAAAACTGTTTTTT.

This clonotype was seen ten or more times. The chain recombines TRBV9 with TRBJ2-2; D may be TRBD2 (6 bases). The V and J ends lost 0 bases and 0 bases respectively, with 24 bases between them. This CDR3 contains 21 residues. The V gene's germline CDR1 is SGDLS and CDR2 YYNGEE. The CDR3 nucleotides are TGTGCCAGCAGCGTAGGGTTCGGGGGACTCCGAACTCCCTCGAACACCGGGGAGCTGTTTTTT. Translation: CASSVGFGGLRTPSNTGELFF.

This clonotype came up many times. The chain links TRBV9 to TRBJ2-3; D remains ambiguous. Germline V gene lookup returns CDR1 SGDLS and CDR2 YYNGEE. This CDR3 spans 17 amino acids. Trimming removed 0 bases at V and 4 bases at J, with 18 bases between. The CDR3 DNA reads as TGTGCCAGCAGCGTAGCTATTCATGGCTCTAAGTCAGATACGCAGTATTTT. Encoded protein: CASSVAIHGSKSDTQYF.

This clonotype was observed at least ten times. The genes are TRBV9 and TRBJ1-2; a possible D gene is TRBD1 (5 bases). The CDR3 sequence is 15 residues long. Trimming removed 3 bases at V and 4 bases at J, with 16 bases between. The germline gives CDR1 SGDLS, CDR2 YYNGEE. CDR3 amino acids: CASSDTWDPLYGYTF. The DNA of the CDR3 is TGTGCCAGCAGCGACACCTGGGACCCGCTCTATGGCTACACCTTC.

This clonotype was recorded at least ten times. The gene calls are TRBV9 and TRBJ2-2; no definite D call. Germline V gene sequence: CDR1 SGDLS, CDR2 YYNGEE. V was cut by 0 bases and J by 0 bases, with 12 bases left in between. This CDR3 is 17 amino acids long. The CDR3 region is CASSVGPPASNTGELFF. The CDR3 coding sequence is TGTGCCAGCAGCGTAGGCCCCCCGGCGTCGAACACCGGGGAGCTGTTTTTT.

The CDR3 coding sequence is TGTGCCAGCAGCGCCGGGACAGCCCCGAACACCGGGGAGCTGTTTTTT. Encoded protein: CASSAGTAPNTGELFF. The chain has TRBV9 and TRBJ2-2; 7 positions match TRBD1. The V and J ends lost 3 bases and 0 bases, in that order; junction bases with no gene match: 5. Germline CDR1 is SGDLS and CDR2 is YYNGEE. The CDR3 has 16 amino acids. The complete variable domain, with remaining parts taken from reference TRBV9 and TRBJ2-2, reads DSGVTQTPKHLITATGQRVTLRCSPRSGDLSVYWYQQSLDQGLQFLIQYYNGEERAKGNILERFSAQQFPDLHSELNLSSLELGDSALYFCASSAGTAPNTGELFFGEGSRLTVL.

This clonotype was recorded at least ten times. The chain recombines TRBV9 with TRBJ1-6; TRBD1 matches at 7 bases. CDR3 length: 17 residues. V dropped 4 bases and J dropped 0; count of bases not matched to a gene: 7. Germline lookup yields CDR1 SGDLS and CDR2 YYNGEE. This CDR3 is CASSKQGTSSYNSPLHF. The CDR3 DNA reads as TGTGCCAGCAGCAAACAGGGGACGAGCTCCTATAATTCACCCCTCCACTTT.

Many counts were recorded for this clonotype. This sequence joins TRBV9 and TRBJ2-1, with 8 bases matching TRBD1. The CDR3 is 16 amino acids. Losses at the gene ends were 0 bases for V and 4 bases for J; bases not matched to a gene: 6. Per germline, CDR1 SGDLS and CDR2 YYNGEE. This CDR3 reads CASSVASDRAYNEQFF. DNA of the CDR3: TGTGCCAGCAGCGTAGCATCGGACAGGGCTTACAATGAGCAGTTCTTC.

This clonotype has ten or more counts. J is TRBJ2-1 and V is TRBV9; a possible D gene is TRBD1 (5 bases). V dropped 0 bases and J dropped 2 bases, with 9 bases sitting between them. Germline CDR1 SGDLS, CDR2 YYNGEE. This CDR3 is 15 amino acids long. The CDR3 bases are TGTGCCAGCAGCGTAGGCGGACAAACCTACAATGAGCAGTTCTTC. It encodes CASSVGGQTYNEQFF. Full variable domain (missing parts from reference TRBV9 and TRBJ2-1): DSGVTQTPKHLITATGQRVTLRCSPRSGDLSVYWYQQSLDQGLQFLIQYYNGEERAKGNILERFSAQQFPDLHSELNLSSLELGDSALYFCASSVGGQTYNEQFFGPGTRLTVL.

This clonotype has a count of ten or more. This chain connects TRBV9 to TRBJ2-3; the match to TRBD1 covers 8 bases. The CDR3 totals 15 residues. Germline trimming cut 0 bases from V and 5 bases from J; bases unmatched to any gene: 5. CDR1 is SGDLS and CDR2 is YYNGEE in the germline V gene. The CDR3 DNA follows: TGTGCCAGCAGCGTAGGGACAGGGTTGAGAGATACGCAGTATTTT. It yields the protein CASSVGTGLRDTQYF.